This paragraph reports one T cell receptor (beta chain). This sample is part of a study of spatial heterogeneity in lung cancer. About the research overall: Combinations of a unique TCR and a UMI were tallied in raw reads, and on average each appeared more than ten times.

As for time point: sample taken at primary tumor resection. Extraction of whole RNA from tumor, nontumor lung or frozen PBMC preceded unsorted sequencing. Unique molecular identifiers tagged every individual TCR cDNA molecule. TCRdb passed the 5' RACE reads through MiXCR, listing each CDR3 protein once. The sample consists of approximately 44,000 distinct CDR3 sequences, roughly an eighth of them appearing once. Trimming cost V 4 bases and J 8 bases, with 13 bases left between them. From germline, CDR1 is KGHDR and CDR2 SFDVKD. The CDR3 is 13 amino acids. The sequences come from PBMCs, collected at surgery. J is TRBJ1-2 and V is TRBV24-1, with D possibly TRBD1 on 5 matching bases. The source is a male donor with early-stage non-small cell lung cancer. In DNA form, the CDR3 reads TGTGCCACCAGTGAAGTTATGTGGGGCGGCTACACCTTC. Residues: CATSEVMWGGYTF.